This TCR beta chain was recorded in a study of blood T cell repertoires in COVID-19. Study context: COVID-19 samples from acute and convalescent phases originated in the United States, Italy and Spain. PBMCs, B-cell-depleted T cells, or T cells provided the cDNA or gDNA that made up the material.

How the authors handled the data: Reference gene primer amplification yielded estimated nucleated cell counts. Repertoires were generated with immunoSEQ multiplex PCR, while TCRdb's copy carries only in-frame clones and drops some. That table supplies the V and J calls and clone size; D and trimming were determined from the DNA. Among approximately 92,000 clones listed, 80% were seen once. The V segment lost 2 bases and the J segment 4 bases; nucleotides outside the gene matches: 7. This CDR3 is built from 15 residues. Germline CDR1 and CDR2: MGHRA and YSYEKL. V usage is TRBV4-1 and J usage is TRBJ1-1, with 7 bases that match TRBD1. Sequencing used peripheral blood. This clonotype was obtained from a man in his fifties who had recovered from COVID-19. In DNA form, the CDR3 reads TGCGCCAGCAGCCAATCCGGGACAGTTATCACTGAAGCTTTCTTT. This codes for CASSQSGTVITEAFF.